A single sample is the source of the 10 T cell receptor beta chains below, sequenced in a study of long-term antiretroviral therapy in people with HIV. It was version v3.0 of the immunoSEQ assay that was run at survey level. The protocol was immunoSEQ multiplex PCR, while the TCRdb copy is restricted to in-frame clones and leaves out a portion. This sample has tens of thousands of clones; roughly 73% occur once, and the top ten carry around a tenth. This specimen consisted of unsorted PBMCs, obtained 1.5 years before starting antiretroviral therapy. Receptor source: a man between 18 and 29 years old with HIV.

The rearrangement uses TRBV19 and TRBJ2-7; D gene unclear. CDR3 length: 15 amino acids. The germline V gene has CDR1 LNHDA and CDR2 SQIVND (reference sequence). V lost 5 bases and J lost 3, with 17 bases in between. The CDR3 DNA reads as TGTGCCAGTAGTGAAACCCCCGATCTAGGCTACGAGCAGTACTTC. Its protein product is CASSETPDLGYEQYF.

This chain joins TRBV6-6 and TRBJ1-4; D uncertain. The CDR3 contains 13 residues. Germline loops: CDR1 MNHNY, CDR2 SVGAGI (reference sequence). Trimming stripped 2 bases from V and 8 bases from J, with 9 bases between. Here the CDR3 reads CASSYVMWEKLFF. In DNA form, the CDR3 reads TGTGCCAGCAGTTACGTGATGTGGGAAAAACTGTTTTTT.

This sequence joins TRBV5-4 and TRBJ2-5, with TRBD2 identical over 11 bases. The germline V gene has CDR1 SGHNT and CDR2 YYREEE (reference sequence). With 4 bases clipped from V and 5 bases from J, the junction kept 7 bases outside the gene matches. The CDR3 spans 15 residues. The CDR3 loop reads CASSASLAGVETQYF. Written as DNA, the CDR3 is TGTGCCAGCAGCGCGTCACTAGCGGGGGTCGAGACCCAGTACTTC.

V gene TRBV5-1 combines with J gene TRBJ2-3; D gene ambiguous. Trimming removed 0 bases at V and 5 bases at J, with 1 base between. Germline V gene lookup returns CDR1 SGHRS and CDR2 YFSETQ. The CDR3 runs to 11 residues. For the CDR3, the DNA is TGCGCCAGCAGCTTGGTAGATACGCAGTATTTT. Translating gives CASSLVDTQYF.

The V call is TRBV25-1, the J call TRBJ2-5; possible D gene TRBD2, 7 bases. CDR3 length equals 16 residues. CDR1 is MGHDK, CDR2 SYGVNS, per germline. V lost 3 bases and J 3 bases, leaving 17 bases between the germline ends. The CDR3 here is CASSEGGTFREETQYF. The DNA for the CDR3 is TGTGCCAGCAGTGAGGGGGGGACATTTCGGGAAGAGACCCAGTACTTC.

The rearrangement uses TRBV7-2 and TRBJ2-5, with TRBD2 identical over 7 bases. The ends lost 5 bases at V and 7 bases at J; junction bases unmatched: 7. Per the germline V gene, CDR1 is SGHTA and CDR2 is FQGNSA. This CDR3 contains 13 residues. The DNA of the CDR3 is TGTGCCAGCAGCCTGGGACTATTCGGGACCCAGTACTTC. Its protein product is CASSLGLFGTQYF.

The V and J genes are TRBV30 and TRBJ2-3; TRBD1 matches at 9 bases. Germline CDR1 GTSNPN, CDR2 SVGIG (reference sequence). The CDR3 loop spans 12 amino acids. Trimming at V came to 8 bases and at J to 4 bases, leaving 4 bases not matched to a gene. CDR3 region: CATGGYADTQYF. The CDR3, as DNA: TGTGCCACAGGGGGCTACGCAGATACGCAGTATTTT.

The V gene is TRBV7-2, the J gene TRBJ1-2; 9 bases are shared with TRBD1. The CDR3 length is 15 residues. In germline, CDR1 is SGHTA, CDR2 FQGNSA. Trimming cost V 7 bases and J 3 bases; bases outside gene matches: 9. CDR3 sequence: CASTKTGGKDYGYTF. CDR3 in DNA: TGTGCCAGCACCAAAACAGGGGGCAAAGACTATGGCTACACCTTC.

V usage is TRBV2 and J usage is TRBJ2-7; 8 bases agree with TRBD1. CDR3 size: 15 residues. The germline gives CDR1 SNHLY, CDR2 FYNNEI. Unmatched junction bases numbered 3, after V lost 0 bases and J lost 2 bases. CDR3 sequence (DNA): TGTGCCAGCAGTGAAGCGGGGGGACAGGCCTACGAGCAGTACTTC. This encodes CASSEAGGQAYEQYF.

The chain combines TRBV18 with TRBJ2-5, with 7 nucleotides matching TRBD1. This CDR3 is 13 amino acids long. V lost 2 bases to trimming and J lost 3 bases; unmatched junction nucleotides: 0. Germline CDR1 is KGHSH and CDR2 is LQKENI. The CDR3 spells CASSPGTEETQYF. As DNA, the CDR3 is TGTGCCAGCTCACCAGGGACAGAAGAGACCCAGTACTTC.